Listed below are T cell receptor beta chains from one sample, sequenced in a study of T cells in localized non-small cell lung cancer. Sequencing used immunoSEQ multiplex PCR; TCRdb keeps in-frame clones, though not all of them. The sample has 1,700 or so clones; approximately 34% are singletons. The material sequenced was lung tumor tissue, taken before any cancer treatment. The receptor set was obtained from a woman between 35 and 75 years old with stage II lung adenocarcinoma. Both conserved end residues are part of each CDR3. D genes are given only for firm matches. Clone size appears in some rows only: once, few, many, or a class for an expanded clone.

16	TRBV18	-	-	TRBJ2-2	CASSPPDGPNTGELFF	TGTGCCAGCTCACCTCCCGACGGCCCGAACACCGGGGAGCTGTTTTTT
14	TRBV14	-	large	TRBJ1-1	CASSQAGPSTEAFF	TGTGCCAGCAGCCAAGCAGGGCCCAGCACTGAAGCTTTCTTT
14	TRBV19	-	few	TRBJ2-2	CASSDAFGTGELFF	TGTGCCAGTAGTGACGCGTTTGGCACCGGGGAGCTGTTTTTT
12	TRBV28	-	-	TRBJ1-1	CASSLRGRSAFF	TGTGCCAGCAGTTTACGTGGCAGGTCGGCTTTCTTT
14	TRBV29-1	TRBD1	-	TRBJ1-1	CSVYRDRQDTEAFF	TGCAGCGTCTACCGGGACAGGCAGGACACTGAAGCTTTCTTT
14	TRBV6-8	-	-	TRBJ1-4	CASSRTATNEKLFF	TGTGCCAGCAGTCGGACGGCAACTAATGAAAAACTGTTTTTT
14	TRBV11-3	TRBD1	-	TRBJ1-5	CASSFSGTDQPQHF	TGTGCCAGCAGCTTTTCCGGGACAGATCAGCCCCAGCATTTT
15	TRBV6-8	-	few	TRBJ1-1	CASAAQPTLGTEAFF	TGTGCCAGCGCGGCCCAACCTACCCTGGGCACTGAAGCTTTCTTT
14	TRBV6-8	-	few	TRBJ2-6	CASSYNSGANVLTF	TGTGCCAGCAGTTACAACTCTGGGGCCAACGTCCTGACTTTC
14	TRBV30	-	-	TRBJ2-7	CAWSSGGGLHEQYF	TGTGCCTGGAGTAGTGGAGGGGGCTTACACGAGCAGTACTTC
14	TRBV18	-	once	TRBJ1-4	CASHATATNEKLFF	TGTGCCAGCCATGCTACGGCAACTAATGAAAAACTGTTTTTT
16	TRBV9	-	-	TRBJ2-2	CASTGSGGLNTGELFF	TGTGCCAGCACTGGCTCCGGGGGCTTAAACACCGGGGAGCTGTTTTTT
13	TRBV19	TRBD1	few	TRBJ1-2	CATQGQATYGYTF	TGTGCCACCCAGGGACAGGCTACCTATGGCTACACCTTC
15	TRBV30	TRBD2	-	TRBJ2-1	CAWSVVGGYYNEQFF	TGTGCCTGGAGTGTGGTCGGGGGGTATTACAATGAGCAGTTCTTC
13	TRBV6-8	TRBD2	-	TRBJ2-3	CASRSSGTDTQYF	TGTGCCAGCAGGTCTAGCGGGACAGATACGCAGTATTTT
12	TRBV29-1	-	-	TRBJ1-4	CSVGDHGEKLFF	TGCAGCGTTGGGGACCACGGGGAAAAACTGTTTTTT
17	TRBV28	TRBD2	-	TRBJ2-4	CASSFGLAEGSGNIQYF	TGTGCCAGCAGTTTCGGACTAGCGGAGGGGTCCGGAAACATTCAGTACTTC
14	TRBV18	-	once	TRBJ1-1	CASSTVSLNTEAFF	TGTGCCAGCTCTACCGTGAGCCTGAACACTGAAGCTTTCTTT
15	TRBV11-3	-	medium-sized	TRBJ2-5	CASSLYGGPRETQYF	TGTGCCAGCAGCTTATATGGGGGGCCGAGAGAGACCCAGTACTTC
15	TRBV6-8	-	-	TRBJ1-6	CASSYSGTVNSPLHF	TGTGCCAGCAGTTACTCCGGGACGGTAAATTCACCCCTCCACTTT
16	TRBV29-1	TRBD2	-	TRBJ2-1	CSVPGTSGGSYNEQFF	TGCAGCGTTCCGGGGACTAGCGGGGGCTCCTACAATGAGCAGTTCTTC
15	TRBV6-8	-	medium-sized	TRBJ1-1	CASSYSRQPNTEAFF	TGTGCCAGCAGTTACTCGAGACAGCCGAACACTGAAGCTTTCTTT
14	TRBV6-8	-	-	TRBJ1-1	CASSYRGLHSEAFF	TGTGCCAGCAGTTACAGGGGACTCCACTCTGAAGCTTTCTTT
14	TRBV18	-	-	TRBJ1-2	CASSPPDVSYGYTF	TGTGCCAGCTCACCACCAGACGTCAGCTATGGCTACACCTTC
12	TRBV18	-	few	TRBJ2-5	CASNAERGTQYF	TGTGCCAGCAACGCGGAGAGAGGGACCCAGTACTTC
14	TRBV11-3	-	-	TRBJ2-7	CASTEAGGFYEQYF	TGTGCCAGCACCGAGGCAGGGGGGTTCTACGAGCAGTACTTC
14	TRBV11-3	TRBD1	few	TRBJ1-1	CASSQVEDRAEAFF	TGTGCCAGCAGCCAAGTGGAGGACAGGGCTGAGGCTTTCTTT
18	TRBV11-3	-	few	TRBJ2-1	CASSTVEDTGLSYNEQFF	TGTGCCAGCAGCACGGTGGAGGACACCGGATTATCCTACAATGAGCAGTTCTTC
12	TRBV6-8	-	-	TRBJ1-5	CASSYLNQPQHF	TGTGCCAGCAGTTACCTCAATCAGCCCCAGCATTTT
18	TRBV11-3	-	-	TRBJ1-1	CASSLANDRFPSDTEAFF	TGTGCCAGCAGCTTGGCCAATGACAGGTTCCCATCGGACACTGAAGCTTTCTTT
14	TRBV18	TRBD1	-	TRBJ2-3	CASSPGQGPDTQYF	TGTGCCAGCTCACCCGGACAGGGCCCCGATACGCAGTATTTT
16	TRBV10-3	-	-	TRBJ1-5	CAISESPGYSNQPQHF	TGTGCCATCAGTGAGTCGCCCGGTTATAGCAATCAGCCCCAGCATTTT
16	TRBV25-1	TRBD1	once	TRBJ1-2	CASSDTGARANYGYTF	TGTGCCAGCAGTGATACAGGGGCCCGAGCTAACTATGGCTACACCTTC
16	TRBV11-3	-	few	TRBJ2-7	CASSLRGAGESYEQYF	TGTGCCAGCAGCCTTAGGGGGGCAGGGGAATCCTACGAGCAGTACTTC
13	TRBV19	-	-	TRBJ2-7	CASSIGRSYEQYF	TGTGCCAGTAGTATAGGCCGGAGCTACGAGCAGTACTTC
14	TRBV11-3	-	few	TRBJ1-1	CASSLGAANTEAFF	TGTGCCAGCAGCTTAGGGGCGGCGAACACTGAAGCTTTCTTT
15	TRBV11-3	-	medium-sized	TRBJ1-4	CASSLGQGPNEKLFF	TGTGCCAGCAGCTTAGGCCAGGGTCCTAATGAAAAACTGTTTTTT
15	TRBV19	-	few	TRBJ1-1	CASSTPSLANTEAFF	TGTGCCAGTAGTACCCCCTCTTTAGCGAACACTGAAGCTTTCTTT
11	TRBV14	-	-	TRBJ2-7	CASSQGYEQYF	TGTGCCAGCAGCCAGGGCTACGAGCAGTACTTC
13	TRBV14	-	once	TRBJ2-3	CASSQAGADTQYF	TGTGCCAGCAGCCAGGCAGGGGCAGATACGCAGTATTTT
15	TRBV6-7	-	-	TRBJ2-1	CASSDLRGPNNEQFF	TGTGCCAGCAGTGATCTAAGGGGACCTAATAATGAGCAGTTCTTC
17	TRBV6-8	-	-	TRBJ2-6	CASSYVQGGSGANVLTF	TGTGCCAGCAGTTACGTACAGGGGGGGTCTGGGGCCAACGTCCTGACTTTC
12	TRBV6-8	TRBD1	few	TRBJ1-1	CASTRDRDEAFF	TGTGCCAGCACCCGGGACAGGGATGAAGCTTTCTTT
13	TRBV18	-	few	TRBJ2-1	CASSPAGVNEQFF	TGTGCCAGCTCACCAGCAGGGGTTAATGAGCAGTTCTTC
12	TRBV9	TRBD1	-	TRBJ1-1	CASSGTGMEAFF	TGTGCCAGCAGTGGGACAGGGATGGAAGCTTTCTTT
13	TRBV25-1	TRBD1	-	TRBJ2-3	CASRGQGTDTQYF	TGTGCCAGCAGGGGACAGGGAACAGATACGCAGTATTTT
15	TRBV28	-	large	TRBJ1-2	CASRNREGASYGYTF	TGTGCCAGCAGGAACCGTGAGGGCGCCTCTTATGGCTACACCTTC
11	TRBV30	-	-	TRBJ2-1	CASKGTGEQFF	TGTGCATCTAAGGGGACGGGTGAGCAGTTCTTC
13	TRBV9	-	few	TRBJ1-1	CASPNRPNTEAFF	TGTGCCAGCCCCAACCGGCCGAACACTGAAGCTTTCTTT
15	TRBV18	-	-	TRBJ2-7	CASSPVEGLSYEQYF	TGTGCCAGCTCACCTGTGGAGGGTTTATCGTACGAGCAGTACTTC
13	TRBV18	TRBD1	-	TRBJ1-2	CASSLGQGEGYTF	TGTGCCAGCTCACTGGGACAGGGCGAGGGCTACACCTTC